The 6 T cell receptor beta chains presented below share a single source sample, sequenced in a study of T cell responses to AZD1222 COVID-19 vaccine. The assay was immunoSEQ multiplex PCR, and TCRdb's table has in-frame clones only and misses some. The table shows about 150,000 clones, with roughly 80% occurring only once. Sequencing was performed on peripheral blood, taken on day 0 of AZD1222 vaccination. These receptors were obtained from an adult in good health.

This clone showed up just a few times. V and J are TRBV10-2 and TRBJ1-2; no clear D gene. The CDR3 is made up of 13 amino acids. The V gene's germline CDR1 is WSHSY and CDR2 SAAADI. Trimming took off 2 bases at V and 2 bases at J, with 6 bases between the two ends. The CDR3 DNA follows: TGCGCCAGCAGTGAGGACAAGAACTATGGCTACACCTTC. Translating gives CASSEDKNYGYTF.

The chain combines TRBV28 with TRBJ1-1; D unresolved. V lost 5 bases to trimming and J lost 2 bases, with 18 bases between them. This CDR3 comprises 16 residues. Germline-derived CDR1 and CDR2 are MDHEN and SYDVKM. The CDR3 bases are TGTGCCAGCAGTCCCCCGACACCCAGGTTAAACACTGAAGCTTTCTTT. This translates into CASSPPTPRLNTEAFF.

This clone has just one count. Other DNA sequences in the sample encode the same CDR3. This chain connects TRBV19 to TRBJ2-7; D gene uncertain. The CDR3 consists of 12 residues. Trimming shortened V by 5 bases and J by 2 bases, and 7 bases separated the two germline ends. Per the germline V gene, CDR1 is LNHDA and CDR2 is SQIVND (reference sequence). In nucleotides, the CDR3 is TGTGCCAGTAGTGGCAGGACCTACGAGCAGTACTTC. Translation gives CASSGRTYEQYF. Complete variable domain (other parts from reference TRBV19 and TRBJ2-7): DGGITQSPKYLFRKEGQNVTLSCEQNLNHDAMYWYRQDPGQGLRLIYYSQIVNDFQKGDIAEGYSVSREKKESFPLTVTSAQKNPTAFYLCASSGRTYEQYFGPGTRLTVT.

As regards this clone: Relative to the germline gene, one junction end is altered; a read error may explain this. The rearrangement joins TRBV5-1 to TRBJ1-1; the match to TRBD1 covers 11 bases. The germline V gene encodes CDR1 SGHRS and CDR2 YFSETQ. There are 16 residues in the CDR3. CDR3 sequence reads: CASRLRTGGLNTEAFF. In DNA form, the CDR3 reads TGCGCCAGCCGCTTACGGACAGGGGGCTTGAACACTGAAGCTTTCTTT. Variable domain in full (rest from reference TRBV5-1 and TRBJ1-1): KAGVTQTPRYLIKTRGQQVTLSCSPISGHRSVSWYQQTPGQGLQFLFEYFSETQRNKGNFPGRFSGRQFSNSRSEMNVSTLELGDSALYLCASRLRTGGLNTEAFFGQGTRLTVV.

The chain couples TRBV28 to TRBJ2-7, with D maybe TRBD1 (5 bases). V was shortened by 4 bases and J by 1 base, with 8 bases between the two germline ends. CDR3 length: 13 amino acids. The germline V gene encodes CDR1 MDHEN and CDR2 SYDVKM. Here the CDR3 reads CASSSTASYEQYF. The CDR3 nucleotides read TGTGCCAGCAGTTCGACAGCTTCCTACGAGCAGTACTTC.

The chain combines TRBV11-2 with TRBJ2-7, with D possibly being TRBD1 or TRBD2 (5 bases each). V was clipped by 5 bases and J by 0 bases, with 14 bases between them. Germline CDR1 is SGHAT and CDR2 is FQNNGV. The CDR3 contains 15 residues. The CDR3 sequence is CASSRTGTSSYEQYF. The CDR3 DNA is TGTGCCAGCAGCCGAACCGGGACCTCCTCCTACGAGCAGTACTTC.